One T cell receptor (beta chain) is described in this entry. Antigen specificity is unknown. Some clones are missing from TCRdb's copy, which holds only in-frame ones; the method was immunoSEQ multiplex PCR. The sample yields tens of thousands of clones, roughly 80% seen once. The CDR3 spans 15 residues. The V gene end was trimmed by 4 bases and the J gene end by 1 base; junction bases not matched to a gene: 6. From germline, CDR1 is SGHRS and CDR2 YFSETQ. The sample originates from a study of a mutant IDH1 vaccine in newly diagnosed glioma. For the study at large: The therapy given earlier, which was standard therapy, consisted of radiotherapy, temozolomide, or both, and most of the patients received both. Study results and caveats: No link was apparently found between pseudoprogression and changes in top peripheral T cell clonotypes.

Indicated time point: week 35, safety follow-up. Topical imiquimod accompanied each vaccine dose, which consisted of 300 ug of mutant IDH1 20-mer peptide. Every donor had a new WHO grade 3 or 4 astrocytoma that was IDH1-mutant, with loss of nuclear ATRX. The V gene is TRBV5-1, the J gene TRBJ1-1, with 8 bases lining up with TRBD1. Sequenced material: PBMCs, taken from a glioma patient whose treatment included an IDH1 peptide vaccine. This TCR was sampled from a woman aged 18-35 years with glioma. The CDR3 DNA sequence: TGCGCCAGCAGCGGCGGGACAGGTGAGAACACTGAAGCTTTCTTT. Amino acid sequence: CASSGGTGENTEAFF.